These T cell receptor beta chains were read from a single sample in a study of blood T cell repertoires in COVID-19. Method: immunoSEQ multiplex PCR; TCRdb's copy keeps in-frame clones and lacks some. The sample contains about 110,000 clones, approximately 86% of which appear only once. Specimen: peripheral blood. These receptors originate from a man aged 35-49 years with acute or convalescent COVID-19. The CDR3 runs from the conserved cysteine through the conserved F or W. Fields, in order: clone size, J gene, V gene, D gene, CDR3 protein, CDR3 DNA. D genes are given only for firm matches. Clone size appears in some rows only: once, few, many, or a class for an expanded clone.

clone size: NA
J gene: TRBJ1-4
V gene: TRBV18
D gene: NA
CDR3 protein: CASSPPSGAEAKLFF
CDR3 DNA: TGTGCCAGCTCACCACCGTCAGGGGCGGAGGCAAAACTGTTTTTT

clone size: NA
J gene: TRBJ2-7
V gene: TRBV5-4
D gene: TRBD1
CDR3 protein: CASSLAGTGRNEQYF
CDR3 DNA: TGTGCCAGCAGCTTGGCCGGGACAGGGAGGAACGAGCAGTACTTC

clone size: NA
J gene: TRBJ1-1
V gene: TRBV7-8
D gene: NA
CDR3 protein: CASSERAGLNTEAFF
CDR3 DNA: TGTGCCAGCAGCGAAAGGGCAGGGTTGAACACTGAAGCTTTCTTT

clone size: NA
J gene: TRBJ2-1
V gene: TRBV29-1
D gene: TRBD2
CDR3 protein: CSVGTSDRYEQFF
CDR3 DNA: TGCAGCGTGGGGACTAGCGATCGCTATGAGCAGTTCTTC

clone size: NA
J gene: TRBJ2-3
V gene: TRBV4-2
D gene: TRBD2
CDR3 protein: CASSQDPSGDTDTQYF
CDR3 DNA: TGTGCCAGCAGCCAAGATCCAAGCGGGGACACAGATACGCAGTATTTT

clone size: NA
J gene: TRBJ2-2
V gene: TRBV27
D gene: TRBD1
CDR3 protein: CASSPGGFGELFF
CDR3 DNA: TGTGCCAGCAGTCCAGGGGGCTTCGGGGAGCTGTTTTTT

clone size: NA
J gene: TRBJ2-5
V gene: TRBV30
D gene: TRBD1
CDR3 protein: CAWDRDRKTQYF
CDR3 DNA: TGTGCCTGGGACAGGGATAGGAAGACCCAGTACTTC

clone size: NA
J gene: TRBJ1-3
V gene: TRBV9
D gene: NA
CDR3 protein: CASSVASIGGFGNTIYF
CDR3 DNA: TGTGCCAGCAGCGTAGCCTCTATCGGGGGATTTGGAAACACCATATATTTT

clone size: NA
J gene: TRBJ2-2
V gene: TRBV7-8
D gene: NA
CDR3 protein: CASRWEGASNTGELFF
CDR3 DNA: TGTGCCAGCAGGTGGGAAGGGGCCTCGAACACCGGGGAGCTGTTTTTT

clone size: NA
J gene: TRBJ2-2
V gene: TRBV14
D gene: NA
CDR3 protein: CASSQRAGTSTGELFF
CDR3 DNA: TGTGCCAGCAGCCAACGCGCCGGGACATCCACCGGGGAGCTGTTTTTT

clone size: NA
J gene: TRBJ1-3
V gene: TRBV30
D gene: NA
CDR3 protein: CARGSAGGTIYF
CDR3 DNA: TGTGCCCGGGGGAGCGCTGGGGGCACCATATATTTT

clone size: NA
J gene: TRBJ1-1
V gene: TRBV2
D gene: TRBD1
CDR3 protein: CASRQGVNTEAFF
CDR3 DNA: TGTGCCAGCAGGCAGGGGGTGAACACTGAAGCTTTCTTT

clone size: once
J gene: TRBJ1-2
V gene: TRBV10-3
D gene: NA
CDR3 protein: CAISGNEAGYTF
CDR3 DNA: TGTGCCATCAGCGGGAACGAAGCTGGCTACACCTTC

clone size: once
J gene: TRBJ1-2
V gene: TRBV5-1
D gene: TRBD1
CDR3 protein: CASSKPGQGKDYGYTF
CDR3 DNA: TGCGCCAGCAGCAAGCCGGGACAGGGCAAGGACTATGGCTACACCTTC

clone size: NA
J gene: TRBJ1-2
V gene: TRBV7-2
D gene: TRBD1
CDR3 protein: CASSLGGQGAANYGYTF
CDR3 DNA: TGTGCCAGCAGCCTAGGGGGACAGGGGGCGGCTAACTATGGCTACACCTTC

clone size: NA
J gene: TRBJ1-2
V gene: TRBV27
D gene: TRBD1
CDR3 protein: CASSLTGQGNYGYTF
CDR3 DNA: TGTGCCAGCAGTTTAACGGGACAGGGGAACTATGGCTACACCTTC

clone size: NA
J gene: TRBJ2-5
V gene: TRBV14
D gene: NA
CDR3 protein: CASSQRGVGETQYF
CDR3 DNA: TGTGCCAGCAGCCAACGGGGAGTAGGGGAGACCCAGTACTTC

clone size: few
J gene: TRBJ2-7
V gene: TRBV19
D gene: TRBD1
CDR3 protein: CASSGARTGNYEQYF
CDR3 DNA: TGTGCCAGTAGTGGGGCCCGGACAGGGAACTACGAGCAGTACTTC

clone size: once
J gene: TRBJ1-1
V gene: TRBV18
D gene: NA
CDR3 protein: CASSPQVTGRTEAFF
CDR3 DNA: TGTGCCAGCTCACCACAAGTGACTGGGAGGACTGAAGCTTTCTTT

clone size: NA
J gene: TRBJ2-3
V gene: TRBV18
D gene: TRBD2
CDR3 protein: CASSPRLAGYTDTQYF
CDR3 DNA: TGTGCCAGCTCGCCTCGGCTAGCGGGGTATACAGATACGCAGTATTTT

clone size: NA
J gene: TRBJ1-3
V gene: TRBV18
D gene: NA
CDR3 protein: CASSPEFGGNTIYF
CDR3 DNA: TGTGCCAGCTCACCAGAGTTCGGTGGAAACACCATATATTTT

clone size: NA
J gene: TRBJ1-2
V gene: TRBV19
D gene: NA
CDR3 protein: CASSSTANYGYTF
CDR3 DNA: TGTGCCAGTAGTTCCACAGCTAACTATGGCTACACCTTC

clone size: NA
J gene: TRBJ1-5
V gene: TRBV30
D gene: NA
CDR3 protein: CAWSPATHTLQPQHF
CDR3 DNA: TGTGCCTGGAGTCCCGCTACCCATACCCTTCAGCCCCAGCATTTT

clone size: NA
J gene: TRBJ2-6
V gene: TRBV19
D gene: NA
CDR3 protein: CASSNPGPTGANVLTF
CDR3 DNA: TGTGCCAGTAGTAATCCGGGTCCAACTGGGGCCAACGTCCTGACTTTC

clone size: NA
J gene: TRBJ2-7
V gene: TRBV11-2
D gene: NA
CDR3 protein: CASSLDLNSYEQYF
CDR3 DNA: TGTGCCAGCAGCTTAGACCTAAACTCCTACGAGCAGTACTTC

clone size: once
J gene: TRBJ1-2
V gene: TRBV6-5
D gene: NA
CDR3 protein: CASTASPLEGYTF
CDR3 DNA: TGTGCCAGCACCGCGAGCCCCCTCGAAGGCTACACCTTC

clone size: once
J gene: TRBJ2-7
V gene: TRBV7-2
D gene: TRBD2
CDR3 protein: CASSLASGGAGYEQYF
CDR3 DNA: TGTGCCAGCAGCTTAGCTAGCGGGGGGGCCGGGTACGAGCAGTACTTC

clone size: NA
J gene: TRBJ1-3
V gene: TRBV19
D gene: TRBD1
CDR3 protein: CASTPGQSSGNTIYF
CDR3 DNA: TGTGCCAGTACTCCGGGACAGAGCTCTGGAAACACCATATATTTT

clone size: NA
J gene: TRBJ2-1
V gene: TRBV2
D gene: TRBD1
CDR3 protein: CANTMTGGYYNEQFF
CDR3 DNA: TGTGCCAACACCATGACAGGGGGCTATTACAATGAGCAGTTCTTC

clone size: few
J gene: TRBJ2-5
V gene: TRBV11-3
D gene: NA
CDR3 protein: CASSPTSQETQYF
CDR3 DNA: TGTGCCAGCAGCCCAACAAGCCAAGAGACCCAGTACTTC

clone size: NA
J gene: TRBJ1-5
V gene: TRBV6-2/TRBV6-3
D gene: TRBD1
CDR3 protein: CASSGRDRFKDNQPQHF
CDR3 DNA: TGTGCCAGCAGTGGCCGGGACAGGTTCAAGGACAATCAGCCCCAGCATTTT

clone size: NA
J gene: TRBJ2-3
V gene: TRBV4-1
D gene: NA
CDR3 protein: CASSRDGQHTDTQYF
CDR3 DNA: TGCGCCAGCAGCCGAGATGGACAGCACACAGATACGCAGTATTTT

clone size: many
J gene: TRBJ1-3
V gene: TRBV5-1
D gene: NA
CDR3 protein: CASSLAAGLSSGNTIYF
CDR3 DNA: TGCGCCAGCAGCTTGGCCGCGGGGCTCTCCTCTGGAAACACCATATATTTT

clone size: NA
J gene: TRBJ1-1
V gene: TRBV6-5
D gene: NA
CDR3 protein: CASRRSLATEAFF
CDR3 DNA: TGTGCCAGCCGAAGGAGCCTTGCCACTGAAGCTTTCTTT

clone size: NA
J gene: TRBJ1-2
V gene: TRBV30
D gene: NA
CDR3 protein: CAWKTANYGYTF
CDR3 DNA: TGTGCCTGGAAGACAGCTAACTATGGCTACACCTTC

clone size: NA
J gene: TRBJ2-7
V gene: TRBV5-5
D gene: TRBD1
CDR3 protein: CASSFRGPYEQYF
CDR3 DNA: TGTGCCAGCAGCTTTAGGGGGCCTTACGAGCAGTACTTC

clone size: NA
J gene: TRBJ1-2
V gene: TRBV30
D gene: NA
CDR3 protein: CACKPGEGYTF
CDR3 DNA: TGTGCCTGCAAACCAGGGGAAGGCTACACCTTC

clone size: NA
J gene: TRBJ2-1
V gene: TRBV10-1
D gene: NA
CDR3 protein: CASSVAESSYNEQFF
CDR3 DNA: TGCGCCAGCAGCGTAGCGGAGAGCTCCTACAATGAGCAGTTCTTC

clone size: NA
J gene: TRBJ2-1
V gene: TRBV7-9
D gene: TRBD2
CDR3 protein: CASELAGHNEQFF
CDR3 DNA: TGTGCCAGCGAACTAGCGGGGCACAATGAGCAGTTCTTC

clone size: NA
J gene: TRBJ2-2
V gene: TRBV5-4
D gene: TRBD2
CDR3 protein: CASSLEAGGTGELFF
CDR3 DNA: TGTGCCAGCAGCTTGGAGGCGGGGGGGACCGGGGAGCTGTTTTTT

clone size: NA
J gene: TRBJ1-1
V gene: TRBV3-1/TRBV3-2
D gene: NA
CDR3 protein: CASSQEAVNTEAFF
CDR3 DNA: TGTGCCAGCAGCCAAGAGGCGGTGAACACTGAAGCTTTCTTT

clone size: NA
J gene: TRBJ2-1
V gene: TRBV7-2
D gene: TRBD2
CDR3 protein: CASSLRLAGGDEQFF
CDR3 DNA: TGTGCCAGCAGCCTTCGACTAGCGGGAGGGGATGAGCAGTTCTTC

clone size: NA
J gene: TRBJ2-7
V gene: TRBV10-1
D gene: NA
CDR3 protein: CASKTRQVSYEQYF
CDR3 DNA: TGCGCCAGCAAGACCCGACAGGTGTCCTACGAGCAGTACTTC

clone size: NA
J gene: TRBJ2-1
V gene: TRBV7-9
D gene: NA
CDR3 protein: CASTEGAFF
CDR3 DNA: TGTGCCAGCACCGAAGGGGCTTTCTTC

clone size: NA
J gene: TRBJ2-7
V gene: TRBV5-4
D gene: NA
CDR3 protein: CASSLGGIGFYEQYF
CDR3 DNA: TGTGCCAGCAGCTTGGGCGGGATAGGGTTCTACGAGCAGTACTTC

clone size: NA
J gene: TRBJ2-7
V gene: TRBV11-2
D gene: NA
CDR3 protein: CASRESGWSREQYF
CDR3 DNA: TGTGCCAGCAGGGAGAGCGGGTGGAGTAGAGAGCAGTACTTC

clone size: NA
J gene: TRBJ2-2
V gene: TRBV5-4
D gene: NA
CDR3 protein: CASRSGSGVGNTGELFF
CDR3 DNA: TGTGCCAGCAGATCCGGGTCCGGGGTGGGGAACACCGGGGAGCTGTTTTTT

clone size: NA
J gene: TRBJ2-7
V gene: TRBV5-1
D gene: TRBD1
CDR3 protein: CASRRRQGVSEQYF
CDR3 DNA: TGCGCCAGCAGACGGAGACAGGGGGTTAGCGAGCAGTACTTC

clone size: NA
J gene: TRBJ1-3
V gene: TRBV6-6
D gene: NA
CDR3 protein: CASLSSARVSGNTIYF
CDR3 DNA: TGTGCCAGCCTCTCATCGGCCCGGGTATCAGGAAACACCATATATTTT